What follows describes a single T cell receptor beta chain. Antigen specificity is unknown. The conserved phenylalanine or tryptophan is not found at the CDR3 terminus, so this likely reflects a read error. Other DNA sequences of this sample code for an identical CDR3. Use of 60 Vbeta and 13 Jbeta primers characterized the PCR. Only in-frame clones appear in the TCRdb table, and some are missing; sequencing was by immunoSEQ multiplex PCR. The sample has more than 50,000 clones, roughly 71% seen once. The data are from a study of cytomegalovirus exposure and HLA in healthy donors. Findings of the study overall: There were several of the most significant clusters that appeared linked to common viral pathogens in a later analysis. Researchers counted about 150 TCR beta chains as cytomegalovirus-associated. A later analysis showed TCR association rates differing by HLA locus, peaking at DRB1 and lowest at HLA-C.

CDR1 is MNHNS, CDR2 SASEGT, per germline. The CDR3 covers 14 residues. The chain combines TRBV6-1 with TRBJ2-4, with a weak D call TRBD1 (5 bases). The TCR comes from a middle-aged man in good health and CMV-seropositive. Specimen: PBMCs. In DNA, the CDR3 is TGTGCCAGCAGTGAAGCGTGGGGCCCCCACATCCAGTACTGC. This sequence encodes CASSEAWGPHIQYC.